The 19 T cell receptor beta chains below come from one sample, sequenced in a study of sequential checkpoint blockade in melanoma. TCRdb keeps only in-frame clones here, not all; method: immunoSEQ multiplex PCR. The repertoire holds roughly 8,400 clones, with under 80% as singletons. The sample's treatment: randomized to nivolumab then ipilimumab (arm A) or the reverse (arm B). The material sequenced was CD8+ T cells sorted from blood (inferred from file names), taken from a patient given nivolumab and ipilimumab in sequence. Receptors were obtained from a human patient with melanoma. Some clones in this sample may be carry-over from other donors' samples.

The rearrangement links TRBV27 to TRBJ1-5, with TRBD1 matching over 11 bases. This CDR3 region has 14 residues. V was pared by 4 bases and J by 9 bases, with 5 bases of the junction left unmatched. CDR1 is MNHEY and CDR2 is SMNVEV in the germline V gene (reference sequence). CDR3 sequence: CASSSGTGGGPQHF. The CDR3 DNA reads TGTGCCAGCAGTTCCGGGACAGGGGGAGGGCCCCAGCATTTT.

This chain connects TRBV4-1 to TRBJ1-5, with a tentative D call TRBD1 (6 bases). This CDR3 comprises 15 residues. Trimming removed 3 bases from V and 3 bases from J, with 12 bases in between. Germline V gene data show CDR1 as MGHRA and CDR2 as YSYEKL. This CDR3 reads CASSQIQGTNQPQHF. The CDR3 bases are TGCGCCAGCAGCCAGATCCAGGGGACCAATCAGCCCCAGCATTTT.

This clone has only a few counts. One junction end does not reproduce the germline sequence, and a read error may be involved. Other DNA sequences in this sample translate to the same CDR3. The gene calls are TRBV4-3 and TRBJ1-3, with unresolved D. The CDR3 extends over 17 amino acids. CDR1 and CDR2 (germline): LGHNA, YSLEER. The CDR3 DNA sequence: TGCGCCAGCAGCCAACGGTACGGAGGCCGGACTGGAAACACCTTATATTTT. As protein: CASSQRYGGRTGNTLYF.

The V call is TRBV9, the J call TRBJ2-7, with 8 bases that match TRBD1. Trimming cost V 0 bases and J 4 bases; bases outside gene matches: 6. From germline, CDR1 is SGDLS and CDR2 YYNGEE. This CDR3 contains 15 residues. The CDR3 is CASSVAGGLQYEQYF. The DNA of the CDR3 is TGTGCCAGCAGCGTAGCAGGGGGCTTACAGTACGAGCAGTACTTC.

The CDR3 DNA is TGTGCCAGCAGCGTAGGTGGGGGGTATGGCTACACCTTC. As protein: CASSVGGGYGYTF. This chain links TRBV9 with TRBJ1-2, with D perhaps matching TRBD1 (5 bases). The CDR3 is 13 amino acids. CDR1 is SGDLS, CDR2 YYNGEE, per germline. V was cut by 0 bases and J by 5 bases, with 8 bases left in between.

The chain joins TRBV30 to TRBJ2-5, with a weak D call TRBD2 (6 bases). Trimming removed 4 bases at V and 3 bases at J, with 12 bases between. CDR1 GTSNPN and CDR2 SVGIG come from the germline V gene (reference sequence). The CDR3 is 13 amino acids. CDR3 nucleotides: TGTGCCTGGAACCAGGGAGGCGAAGAGACCCAGTACTTC. As protein: CAWNQGGEETQYF. The variable domain in full, completed from reference TRBV30 and TRBJ2-5, reads SQTIHQWPATLVQPVGSPLSLECTVEGTSNPNLYWYRQAAGRGLQLLFYSVGIGQISSEVPQNLSASRPQDRQFILSSKKLLLSDSGFYLCAWNQGGEETQYFGPGTRLLVL.

The chain employs TRBV21-1 and TRBJ2-1; TRBD1 is the table's D call and was not checked against the DNA. TRBV21-1 is termed a pseudogene. The CDR3 runs to 13 residues. The chain's CDR3 is CASSPRGGNEQFF. The CDR3, as DNA: TGTGCCAGCAGCCCCAGAGGGGGCAATGAGCAGTTCTTC.

V is TRBV9 and J is TRBJ1-5, with D perhaps matching TRBD1 (5 bases). The germline V gene encodes CDR1 SGDLS and CDR2 YYNGEE. This CDR3 contains 15 residues. Trimming shortened V by 0 bases and J by 3 bases, and 10 bases separated the two germline ends. The DNA of the CDR3 is TGTGCCAGCAGCGTAGGCGAAGGGGACAATCAGCCCCAGCATTTT. Protein product: CASSVGEGDNQPQHF.

This clone occurred a few times. The chain links TRBV19 to TRBJ2-7; TRBD2 agrees at 7 bases. The CDR3 is made up of 15 amino acids. CDR1 and CDR2 from the germline V gene are LNHDA and SQIVND (reference sequence). With V trimmed by 4 bases and J by 0 bases, 6 bases remained unmatched. The chain's CDR3 is CASSTRRTSSYEQYF. The CDR3 DNA sequence: TGTGCCAGTAGTACTCGACGGACTAGCTCCTACGAGCAGTACTTC.

This clone occurred once. The chain joins TRBV7-3 to TRBJ1-2; 12 nucleotides match TRBD1. Germline values: CDR1 SGHTA, CDR2 FQGTGA. This CDR3 has 16 amino acids. V lost 5 bases, J lost 5 bases, and 9 bases stayed unmatched. CDR3 in amino acids: CASSPGQGARRYGYTF. The CDR3, as DNA: TGTGCCAGCAGCCCGGGACAGGGGGCACGTAGGTATGGCTACACCTTC.

The chain carries TRBV5-5 and TRBJ2-7; TRBD1 agrees at 7 bases. In germline, CDR1 is SGHKS, CDR2 YYEKEE (reference sequence). This CDR3 comprises 14 residues. V was pared by 0 bases and J by 4 bases, with 4 bases of the junction left unmatched. The CDR3 protein is CASSLGGGGYEQYF. Here the CDR3 DNA reads TGTGCCAGCAGCTTGGGAGGGGGCGGGTACGAGCAGTACTTC.

The chain employs TRBV19 and TRBJ1-5, with TRBD1 identical over 9 bases. J lost 0 bases, V lost 2 bases, and 11 bases had no gene match. Germline values: CDR1 LNHDA, CDR2 SQIVND (reference sequence). The CDR3 has 19 residues. The CDR3 DNA sequence: TGTGCCAGTAGTATAATTCGGACAGGGGCGTATAATAGCAATCAGCCCCAGCATTTT. It is translated as CASSIIRTGAYNSNQPQHF.

This clone occurred a few times. The chain carries TRBV7-9 and TRBJ1-4, with D tentatively TRBD1 (5 bases). The CDR3 consists of 17 residues. V gave up 1 base and J gave up 7 bases, with 19 bases separating them. Germline lookup yields CDR1 SEHNR and CDR2 FQNEAQ (reference sequence). The CDR3 sequence: CASSLVTEEGGVEKLFF. CDR3 bases: TGTGCCAGCAGCTTAGTGACAGAAGAGGGAGGCGTTGAAAAACTGTTTTTT.

The chain combines TRBV7-2 with TRBJ1-3, with no clear D. The CDR3 totals 14 residues. Trimming cost V 5 bases and J 3 bases, with 11 bases left between them. The V gene's germline CDR1 is SGHTA and CDR2 FQGNSA. CDR3 nucleotide sequence: TGTGCCAGCAGCATCCACAGAGATGGAAACACCATATATTTT. It specifies CASSIHRDGNTIYF.

The gene calls are TRBV28 and TRBJ1-6; tentative D call: TRBD1 (5 bases). Germline V gene lookup returns CDR1 MDHEN and CDR2 SYDVKM. V was pared by 8 bases and J by 8 bases, with 16 bases between. This CDR3 comprises 14 residues. Here the CDR3 reads CASSDTTFYSPLHF. The CDR3 DNA reads TGTGCCAGCTCGGACACCACTTTTTATTCACCCCTCCACTTT.

The rearrangement joins TRBV6-5 to TRBJ1-6, with 8 bases lining up with TRBD1. The CDR3 consists of 14 residues. Germline V gene data show CDR1 as MNHEY and CDR2 as SVGAGI. V trimming: 6 bases; J trimming: 9 bases; junction bases outside the gene matches: 7. The CDR3 DNA sequence: TGTGCCAGCAGGAGACAGGGGACGGGTTCACCCCTCCACTTT. Translating gives CASRRQGTGSPLHF.

In this sample, this clone turned up a few times. This rearrangement joins TRBV7-9 to TRBJ2-7, with TRBD1 identical over 9 bases. The CDR3 sequence is 14 residues long. CDR1 is SEHNR and CDR2 is FQNEAQ in the germline V gene (reference sequence). Unmatched junction bases numbered 5, after V lost 5 bases and J lost 3 bases. In DNA, the CDR3 is TGTGCCAGCAGCGCCGGGACAGGGAACTACGAGCAGTACTTC. Translating gives CASSAGTGNYEQYF.

The chain joins TRBV4-3 to TRBJ2-1, with a tentative D call TRBD1 (5 bases). The CDR3 spans 14 residues. The V gene lost 2 bases and the J gene lost 9 bases, with 14 bases spanning the gap. Germline lookup yields CDR1 LGHNA and CDR2 YSLEER. CDR3 in amino acids: CASSQRQGWREQFF. The CDR3 DNA sequence: TGCGCCAGCAGCCAACGTCAGGGTTGGCGTGAGCAGTTCTTC.

The gene calls are TRBV27 and TRBJ2-1; no definite D call. This CDR3 has 14 amino acids. V lost 0 bases, J lost 4 bases, and 7 bases lay in between. The V gene's germline CDR1 is MNHEY and CDR2 SMNVEV (reference sequence). CDR3 region: CASSLSRSYNEQFF. In nucleotides, the CDR3 is TGTGCCAGCAGTTTATCGAGGAGTTACAATGAGCAGTTCTTC.